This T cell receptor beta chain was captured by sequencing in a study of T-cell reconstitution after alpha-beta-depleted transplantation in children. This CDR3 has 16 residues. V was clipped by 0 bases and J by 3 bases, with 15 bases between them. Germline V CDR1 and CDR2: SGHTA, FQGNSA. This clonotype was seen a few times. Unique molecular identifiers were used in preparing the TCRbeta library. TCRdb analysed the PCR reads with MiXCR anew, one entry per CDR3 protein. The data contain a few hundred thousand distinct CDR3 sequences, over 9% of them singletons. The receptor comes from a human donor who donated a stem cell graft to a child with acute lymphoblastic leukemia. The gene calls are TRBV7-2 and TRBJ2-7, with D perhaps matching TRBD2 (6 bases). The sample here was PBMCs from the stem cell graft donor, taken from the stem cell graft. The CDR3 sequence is CASSLAHGTPDYEQYF. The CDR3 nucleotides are TGTGCCAGCAGCTTAGCTCACGGGACTCCAGACTACGAGCAGTACTTC.